A selection of T cell receptor beta chains follows, all from one sample in a study of T cells expressing NK-cell markers. TCRdb re-called the 5' RACE reads and shows each CDR3 protein once, DNA omitted. Recorded here are hundreds of thousands of distinct CDR3 sequences; the top ten clones represent approximately 7%. The sample consisted of blood T cells: a sorted CD56 or NKG2C T cell subset, CD4+ or CD8+ T cells, or bulk PBMC T cells (not recorded which). Source of these receptors: a woman aged 18-70 years in good health. Both conserved end residues are part of each CDR3.

j_call	v_call	cdr3_aa
TRBJ2-3	TRBV20-1	CSAPGTGRADTQYF
TRBJ2-5	TRBV4-3	CASSQDQAGGETQYF
TRBJ2-6	TRBV20-1	CSARVGAGVVGANVLTF
TRBJ1-3	TRBV2	CASRETGLASGNTIYF
TRBJ1-6	TRBV27	CASSLYPEGNSPLHF
TRBJ2-7	TRBV6-2/TRBV6-3	CASSVSGTVSSYEQYF
TRBJ2-5	TRBV20-1	CSARWDRGETQYF
TRBJ1-1	TRBV19	CASNPMRNTEAFF
TRBJ2-2	TRBV6-2/TRBV6-3	CASSYVPESVGELFF
TRBJ1-4	TRBV6-1	CASSPLDRGPTNEKLFF
TRBJ2-3	TRBV13	CASRGNGPRTDTQYF
TRBJ1-3	TRBV6-5	CASSYGNSGNTIYF
TRBJ2-3	TRBV7-2	CASSLGQRDTQYF
TRBJ2-1	TRBV11-2	CASSSLAGNQFF
TRBJ2-7	TRBV7-2	CASSNGLAGAEQYF
TRBJ1-3	TRBV5-1	CASSLSLTGTSDSGNTIYF
TRBJ1-5	TRBV27	CASSSAHVAFSQPQHF
TRBJ1-1	TRBV20-1	CSATPGGRGTEAFF
TRBJ2-1	TRBV27	CASSLSLGYNEQFF
TRBJ2-3	TRBV7-2	CASSLGGASGDTQYF
TRBJ2-5	TRBV29-1	CSVGRTNQETQYF
TRBJ2-4	TRBV20-1	CSATPPTGGSHIQYF
TRBJ2-7	TRBV29-1	CSVLTSGRENVYEQYF
TRBJ2-3	TRBV4-3	CASSARNRSPTDTQYF
TRBJ2-3	TRBV12-3/TRBV12-4	CASRASGSGGDTQYF
TRBJ2-3	TRBV6-6	CATQSTQSDTQYF
TRBJ1-5	TRBV12-3/TRBV12-4	CASSRTGEVNQPQHF
TRBJ1-1	TRBV9	CASQESLGNTEAFF
TRBJ2-2	TRBV7-9	CASSGPSGRYTGELFF
TRBJ1-1	TRBV5-1	CASSLGSMNTEAFF
TRBJ1-5	TRBV28	CASSSPGQGRNQPQHF
TRBJ1-5	TRBV20-1	CSVRQGGQPQHF
TRBJ2-3	TRBV6-2/TRBV6-3	CASSYGDITDTQYF
TRBJ2-7	TRBV4-2	CASSQDTVDSISYEQYF
TRBJ2-7	TRBV28	CASSPRLAGGYEQYF
TRBJ2-3	TRBV10-3	CAISESGRDRTDTQYF
TRBJ1-5	TRBV6-1	CASRELGQNNQPQHF
TRBJ1-3	TRBV9	CASSSATVGNTIYF
TRBJ2-3	TRBV7-9	CASSLVRVGLTDTQYF
TRBJ1-4	TRBV20-1	CSALVGQELFF
TRBJ2-3	TRBV4-3	CASSQIGTDFTDTQYF
TRBJ2-3	TRBV20-1	CSASFAGNMYF
TRBJ2-2	TRBV5-1	CASRFGRGPGELFF
TRBJ2-3	TRBV11-2	CASSSPMGMVGTDTQYF
TRBJ2-1	TRBV29-1	CSVETGFEQFF